This T cell receptor (beta chain) originates from a study of OX40 agonist ivuxolimab in advanced cancers. Study-level information: Six ivuxolimab dose levels, 0.01 to 10 mg/kg, were given intravenously every 2 weeks. General observations from the study: CD8+ T cells were the subset that, on average, had more expanded clones than CD4+.

CDR1 is MDHEN and CDR2 is SYDVKM in the germline V gene. The trim removed 2 bases at V and 0 bases at J, leaving 7 bases unmatched. The CDR3 loop spans 18 amino acids. To note about this clone: Its antigen is currently unknown.

Produced via immunoSEQ multiplex PCR; TCRdb's table is partial and in-frame only. This table holds about 100,000 clones, approximately 94% found once. The rearrangement links TRBV28 to TRBJ2-6; 7 nucleotides align to TRBD1. This receptor was obtained from an adult with an advanced solid tumor such as melanoma, head and neck, liver or kidney cancer. Here the sequenced sample was CD4+ or CD8+ T cells sorted from blood, taken in a trial of the OX40 agonist ivuxolimab. CDR3 nucleotide sequence: TGTGCCAGCAGTTTACCCAGACAGGGAAGCTCTGGGGCCAACGTCCTGACTTTC. It yields the protein CASSLPRQGSSGANVLTF.